The 10 T cell receptor beta chains below all came from one sample that was sequenced in a study of identifying expanded T cells in peripheral blood. Sequencing used immunoSEQ multiplex PCR; TCRdb keeps in-frame clones, though not all of them. The sample yields more than 85,000 clones, about nine tenths seen once. The sequenced material came from blood. These receptors came from a person aged 18 to 70 in good health.

DNA for the CDR3: TGTGCCAGCAGCTTAAAAGGCAGGGCGCATGGCTACACCTTC. Translated: CASSLKGRAHGYTF. The J gene is TRBJ1-2, the V gene TRBV7-3, with D perhaps matching TRBD1 (5 bases). Germline V CDR1 and CDR2: SGHTA, FQGTGA. This CDR3 has 14 residues. Trimming removed 1 base at V and 6 bases at J, with 12 bases between.

The rearrangement links TRBV18 to TRBJ2-5; D might be TRBD1 (5 bases). The CDR3 is 15 residues long. Germline CDR1 and CDR2: KGHSH and LQKENI. Trimming pared 1 base from V and 0 bases from J, leaving 9 bases between. CDR3 sequence: CASSPLLGDQETQYF. The CDR3 region has the DNA TGTGCCAGCTCACCACTTCTAGGGGACCAAGAGACCCAGTACTTC.

CDR3 coding DNA: TGTGCCAGCGTCCGGGACCACGCCAATGAGCAGTTCTTC. Translation gives CASVRDHANEQFF. This sequence joins TRBV2 and TRBJ2-1; D tentatively fits TRBD1 or TRBD2 (5 bases each). The germline V gene has CDR1 SNHLY and CDR2 FYNNEI. With 8 bases removed from V and 6 bases from J, the gap between germline ends came to 14 bases. This CDR3 is 13 amino acids long.

The chain uses TRBV7-3 and TRBJ2-3; 7 positions agree with TRBD2. The V gene's germline CDR1 is SGHTA and CDR2 FQGTGA. V gave up 5 bases and J gave up 6 bases; unmatched junction bases: 8. The CDR3 is 14 residues long. The CDR3 sequence is CASSPGGSGDTQYF. The CDR3 nucleotides are TGTGCCAGCAGCCCCGGTGGTAGCGGGGATACGCAGTATTTT.

The DNA of the CDR3 is TGTGCCAGCAGCCGCCTCCGGCCGGGTTCAGATACGCAGTATTTT. Its translation is CASSRLRPGSDTQYF. J is TRBJ2-3 and V is TRBV2, with no clear D. The CDR3 loop spans 15 amino acids. Trimming stripped 6 bases from V and 4 bases from J, with 17 bases between. Germline CDR1 is SNHLY and CDR2 is FYNNEI. The variable domain in full, completed from reference TRBV2 and TRBJ2-3, reads EPEVTQTPSHQVTQMGQEVILRCVPISNHLYFYWYRQILGQKVEFLVSFYNNEISEKSEIFDDQFSVERPDGSNFTLKIRSTKLEDSAMYFCASSRLRPGSDTQYFGPGTRLTVL.

This clone was seen only once. This chain links TRBV10-3 with TRBJ1-3; no firm D call. The length of the CDR3 is 15 residues. V was clipped by 3 bases and J by 0 bases, with 9 bases between them. Germline V CDR1 and CDR2: ENHRY, SYGVKD. CDR3 sequence reads: CAISDATHSGNTIYF. CDR3 in DNA: TGTGCCATCAGTGACGCGACACACTCTGGAAACACCATATATTTT.

This chain connects TRBV27 to TRBJ1-2, with a tentative D call TRBD1 (6 bases). CDR1 and CDR2 (germline): MNHEY, SMNVEV (reference sequence). V was shortened by 5 bases and J by 2 bases, with 6 bases between the two germline ends. CDR3 length equals 12 residues. The CDR3 region has the DNA TGTGCCAGCAGTGACAGGAACTATGGCTACACCTTC. It is translated as CASSDRNYGYTF.

This chain joins TRBV4-1 and TRBJ2-5, with D possibly being TRBD1 (6 bases). The ends were cut back, 4 bases at V and 2 bases at J, with 14 bases in the middle. CDR1 is MGHRA, CDR2 YSYEKL, per germline. This CDR3 has 15 residues. The CDR3 region has the DNA TGCGCCAGCAGCCTAGGGACATTCGGGCAAGAGACCCAGTACTTC. Protein sequence: CASSLGTFGQETQYF.

As concerns this clone: Other DNA sequences in the same sample also yield this CDR3. CDR3 DNA sequence: TGCGCCAGCAGCTTGGAACGGTACTACGAGCAGTACTTC. Translated: CASSLERYYEQYF. The chain couples TRBV5-1 to TRBJ2-7; D is undetermined. This CDR3 has 13 residues. Trimming shortened V by 0 bases and J by 3 bases, and 7 bases separated the two germline ends. Per germline, CDR1 SGHRS and CDR2 YFSETQ.

The chain links TRBV7-8 to TRBJ2-7, with 13 bases that match TRBD2. The germline CDR1 and CDR2 sequences are SGHVS and FQNEAQ. The CDR3 runs 17 residues. The ends lost 4 bases at V and 0 bases at J; junction bases unmatched: 6. The CDR3 protein is CASSSGLAGVGSYEQYF. CDR3 nucleotide sequence: TGTGCCAGCAGCTCCGGACTAGCGGGAGTCGGCTCCTACGAGCAGTACTTC. Using reference TRBV7-8 and TRBJ2-7 for the parts outside the CDR3, the full variable domain is GAGVSQSPRYKVAKRGQDVALRCDPISGHVSLFWYQQALGQGPEFLTYFQNEAQLDKSGLPSDRFFAERPEGSVSTLKIQRTQQEDSAVYLCASSSGLAGVGSYEQYFGPGTRLTVT.